This is a list of T cell receptor beta chains from one sample in a study of T cell responses to AZD1222 COVID-19 vaccine. Profiling relied on immunoSEQ multiplex PCR, and the TCRdb table lists in-frame clones only, not all of them. The table has roughly 100,000 clones, approximately 90% seen once; the top ten hold around 10%. The specimen was peripheral blood, collected on day 0 of AZD1222 vaccination. The receptors stem from an adult in good health. The conserved cysteine and the conserved F or W are not part of the CDR3 here. D genes are given only for firm matches.

j_call,v_call,d_call,cdr3_aa
TRBJ1-4,TRBV28,TRBD1,ASSATGTANEKLF
TRBJ2-2,TRBV30,.,AWSRGPNTGELF
TRBJ1-1,TRBV28,.,ASTLRHGEAF
TRBJ2-3,TRBV9,TRBD2,ASSGSSGSYSDTQY
TRBJ1-2,TRBV30,.,AWTDSHTYGYT
TRBJ2-7,TRBV2,TRBD1,AKQGTGDDEQY
TRBJ2-5,TRBV5-1,TRBD1,ASSSGQGTTETQY
TRBJ1-3,TRBV4-3,.,ASSQGPGSGNTIY
TRBJ2-2,TRBV7-3,.,ASATFSAGELF
TRBJ2-1,TRBV12-3/TRBV12-4,.,ASSLAPYNEQF
TRBJ1-2,TRBV30,.,AWSAGGNYGYT
TRBJ2-1,TRBV18,TRBD2,ASSPTSFGNEQF
TRBJ2-3,TRBV28,.,ASGVARLADTQY
TRBJ1-1,TRBV4-2,.,ASSQQTKNTEAF
TRBJ2-3,TRBV6-5,.,ASSYASRVGDTQY
TRBJ1-6,TRBV19,TRBD1,ASSGTGESPLH
TRBJ1-4,TRBV4-1,.,ASSLPSGAREKLF
TRBJ1-5,TRBV3-1/TRBV3-2,TRBD1,ASSQDAGGQPQH
TRBJ2-7,TRBV4-2,.,ASSQDRAYEQY
TRBJ2-7,TRBV11-3,.,ASSFTGTTGEQY
TRBJ1-3,TRBV9,.,ASSVGSRGVDTIY
TRBJ2-2,TRBV30,.,AWSLFQGSGELF
TRBJ2-1,TRBV28,TRBD2,ASSISGRDYNEQF
TRBJ2-1,TRBV28,TRBD2,ASSLIGTSGRSSYNEQF
TRBJ1-3,TRBV5-8,.,ASSSRSSPGNTIY
TRBJ2-1,TRBV5-1,.,ASSLAQGAVNEQF
TRBJ2-7,TRBV4-1,.,ASSQRGVGLSNYEQY
TRBJ2-1,TRBV5-1,TRBD2,ASSLASGYNEQF
TRBJ2-1,TRBV10-3,.,AISDYQGNEQF
TRBJ1-4,TRBV28,.,ASSPVGENEKLF
TRBJ1-6,TRBV30,.,AWSRRNSPLH
TRBJ2-7,TRBV7-9,TRBD1,ASSPRTGAVDEQY
TRBJ1-5,TRBV4-1,TRBD1,ASSLQPGQANQPQH
TRBJ2-1,TRBV30,TRBD2,AWSVLGRAGEQF
TRBJ1-2,TRBV5-1,.,ASSWTENYGYT
TRBJ2-2,TRBV4-2,TRBD2,ASSQGLAGRTGELF
TRBJ2-7,TRBV7-2,TRBD2,ASSSGLAGHEQY